Each of the 3 T cell receptor beta chains below was sequenced from the same sample in a study of T cell repertoires in cytomegalovirus infection. Via MiXCR, TCRdb re-called the reads, giving one row per CDR3 protein. The sample consists of about 260,000 distinct CDR3 sequences, around 8.7% of them appearing once. Sequencing was carried out using PBMCs. The receptors come from a human donor in good health (CMV status not recorded). Some clones in this sample may be carry-over from other donors' samples.

This chain uses TRBV7-9 with TRBJ1-1, with 10 bases that match TRBD1. From germline, CDR1 is SEHNR and CDR2 FQNEAQ (reference sequence). This CDR3 contains 14 residues. Trimming removed 5 bases from V and 4 bases from J; junction bases left unmatched: 4. The CDR3 loop is CASSLTGGITEAFF. As DNA, the CDR3 is TGTGCCAGCAGCCTGACAGGGGGCATCACTGAAGCTTTCTTT.

This clonotype has ten or more counts. The V call is TRBV7-2, the J call TRBJ2-7; 9 bases match TRBD1. With V trimmed by 1 base and J by 1 base, 2 bases remained unmatched. The germline CDR1 and CDR2 sequences are SGHTA and FQGNSA. The CDR3 loop spans 15 amino acids. This chain's CDR3 is CASSLVGQGSYEQYF. The CDR3 nucleotides are TGTGCCAGCAGCTTAGTGGGACAGGGATCCTACGAGCAGTACTTC.

This chain connects TRBV20-1 to TRBJ1-4, with TRBD1 matching 7 bases. V lost 3 bases, J lost 3 bases, and 7 bases stayed unmatched. The CDR3 covers 15 residues. CDR1 and CDR2 (germline): DFQATT, SNEGSKA (reference sequence). CDR3 sequence (DNA): TGCAGTGCTAGGCCAGGGGGGAAAGCTAATGAAAAACTGTTTTTT. This sequence encodes CSARPGGKANEKLFF.